This is a list of T cell receptor beta chains from one sample in a study of blood T cell repertoires in COVID-19. The table came from immunoSEQ multiplex PCR; TCRdb's copy has only in-frame clones and leaves some out. The sample comprises 300,000 to 350,000 clones, 90% of which are singletons, and around 4.2% rests with the top ten. Sequencing was performed on PBMCs or T cells enriched from blood (not recorded which). The receptors were sampled from a woman under 40 who had been exposed to COVID-19. CDR3s include the opening cysteine and the closing phenylalanine or tryptophan. A D gene is named only where the DNA matches it firmly. Clone size is shown for a subset of rows, as once, few, many or a class of expanded clone.

d_gene: -; abundance: once; j_gene: TRBJ1-6; v_gene: TRBV4-2; CDR3nt: TGTGCCAGCAGCCAAGAAAAAGCAACCTATAATTCACCCCTCCACTTT; CDR3aa: CASSQEKATYNSPLHF
d_gene: -; abundance: -; j_gene: TRBJ1-2; v_gene: TRBV5-5; CDR3nt: TGTGCCAGCAGCTTGATCCCCAGGGCCAGCTACACCTTC; CDR3aa: CASSLIPRASYTF
d_gene: TRBD1; abundance: -; j_gene: TRBJ2-7; v_gene: TRBV19; CDR3nt: TGTGCCAGTAGTATAAGGACAGGAGGCTCCTACGAGCAGTACTTC; CDR3aa: CASSIRTGGSYEQYF
d_gene: -; abundance: -; j_gene: TRBJ2-5; v_gene: TRBV12-3/TRBV12-4; CDR3nt: TGTGCCAGCAGGAGGGGGGGCCCGGAGACCCAGTACTTC; CDR3aa: CASRRGGPETQYF
d_gene: TRBD1; abundance: -; j_gene: TRBJ1-2; v_gene: TRBV5-1; CDR3nt: TGCGCCAGCAGCCGTGACAGGGGCGATGGCTACACCTTC; CDR3aa: CASSRDRGDGYTF
d_gene: -; abundance: -; j_gene: TRBJ1-5; v_gene: TRBV18; CDR3nt: TGTGCCAGCTCACGAACATCGACACCTAGCAATCAGCCCCAGCATTTT; CDR3aa: CASSRTSTPSNQPQHF
d_gene: TRBD1; abundance: -; j_gene: TRBJ1-1; v_gene: TRBV27; CDR3nt: TGTGCCAGCACCCACACCCCCCTAACAGGGGACACTGAAGCTTTCTTT; CDR3aa: CASTHTPLTGDTEAFF
d_gene: -; abundance: -; j_gene: TRBJ2-5; v_gene: TRBV2; CDR3nt: TGTGCCAGCAATTATCAAGAGACCCAGTACTTC; CDR3aa: CASNYQETQYF
d_gene: -; abundance: -; j_gene: TRBJ2-2; v_gene: TRBV9; CDR3nt: TGTGCCAGCCGTCCCTCGAACACCGGGGAGCTGTTTTTT; CDR3aa: CASRPSNTGELFF
d_gene: TRBD1; abundance: -; j_gene: TRBJ2-1; v_gene: TRBV6-5; CDR3nt: TGTGCCAGCACTTACTGGACAGGCTCCTACAATGAGCAGTTCTTC; CDR3aa: CASTYWTGSYNEQFF
d_gene: -; abundance: once; j_gene: TRBJ2-7; v_gene: TRBV6-5; CDR3nt: TGTGCCAGCAGGGCTCTCTCCTACGAGCAGTACTTC; CDR3aa: CASRALSYEQYF
d_gene: TRBD1; abundance: -; j_gene: TRBJ2-3; v_gene: TRBV6-5; CDR3nt: TGTGCCAGCAGTTACCCCACACAGGGGTACACAGATACGCAGTATTTT; CDR3aa: CASSYPTQGYTDTQYF
d_gene: -; abundance: -; j_gene: TRBJ1-2; v_gene: TRBV5-6; CDR3nt: TGTGCCAGCAGCCCTCGAGGGGGTGGGGCATATGGCTACACCTTC; CDR3aa: CASSPRGGGAYGYTF
d_gene: -; abundance: -; j_gene: TRBJ2-7; v_gene: TRBV5-1; CDR3nt: TGCGCCAGCAGTCCCCAGGGAGGTTTCTCCTACGAGCAGTACTTC; CDR3aa: CASSPQGGFSYEQYF
d_gene: TRBD1; abundance: -; j_gene: TRBJ1-3; v_gene: TRBV4-1; CDR3nt: TGCGCCAGCAGCGTTCGGGGGACAGCTACTCTTCTGGGAGACACCATATATTTT; CDR3aa: CASSVRGTATLLGDTIYF
d_gene: TRBD1; abundance: -; j_gene: TRBJ1-6; v_gene: TRBV24-1; CDR3nt: TGTGCCACTAAGGACAGGGGGCTGAATTCACCCCTCCACTTT; CDR3aa: CATKDRGLNSPLHF
d_gene: TRBD1; abundance: -; j_gene: TRBJ1-2; v_gene: TRBV6-2/TRBV6-3; CDR3nt: TGTGCCAGCAGCTGGAGCGGTGGTGCGGACAGGTACAACTATGGCTACACCTTC; CDR3aa: CASSWSGGADRYNYGYTF
d_gene: -; abundance: once; j_gene: TRBJ2-3; v_gene: TRBV7-2; CDR3nt: TGTGCCAGCAGCCTACCCCGGGGAGACTATACGCAGTATTTT; CDR3aa: CASSLPRGDYTQYF
d_gene: -; abundance: -; j_gene: TRBJ1-5; v_gene: TRBV7-8; CDR3nt: TGTGCCAGCAGCTTAGGGGGGCTTAATGGCAATCAGCCCCAGCATTTT; CDR3aa: CASSLGGLNGNQPQHF
d_gene: -; abundance: -; j_gene: TRBJ2-3; v_gene: TRBV6-2/TRBV6-3; CDR3nt: TGTGCCAGCAGTTACGTCTACAGCGGTCGGGATACGCAGTATTTT; CDR3aa: CASSYVYSGRDTQYF
d_gene: -; abundance: -; j_gene: TRBJ1-2; v_gene: TRBV9; CDR3nt: TGTGCCAGCAGCCCAATCCCAGGGATTGTTAACTATGGCTACACCTTC; CDR3aa: CASSPIPGIVNYGYTF
d_gene: TRBD1; abundance: -; j_gene: TRBJ1-2; v_gene: TRBV4-3; CDR3nt: TGCGCCAGCAGCCAAGGGACAGGGGGCAACTATGGCTACACCTTC; CDR3aa: CASSQGTGGNYGYTF
d_gene: -; abundance: -; j_gene: TRBJ2-1; v_gene: TRBV7-8; CDR3nt: TGTGCCAGCAGCTTCGGGGGGCCGCCGAACAATGAGCAGTTCTTC; CDR3aa: CASSFGGPPNNEQFF
d_gene: -; abundance: once; j_gene: TRBJ2-3; v_gene: TRBV6-6; CDR3nt: TGTGCCAGCAGTAGTAGCCAAACAGATACGCAGTATTTT; CDR3aa: CASSSSQTDTQYF
d_gene: TRBD2; abundance: once; j_gene: TRBJ2-2; v_gene: TRBV5-4; CDR3nt: TGTGCCAGCAGCTCGGGAACCGGGAAAAGCGGGGGGCGGCGGATCGGGGAGCTGTTTTTT; CDR3aa: CASSSGTGKSGGRRIGELFF
d_gene: TRBD2; abundance: -; j_gene: TRBJ2-7; v_gene: TRBV5-1; CDR3nt: TGCGCCAGCAGCCCAGGACTAGCGGGGGTCTACGAGCAGTACTTC; CDR3aa: CASSPGLAGVYEQYF
d_gene: TRBD2; abundance: -; j_gene: TRBJ2-3; v_gene: TRBV4-2; CDR3nt: TGTGCCAGCAGCCCAATAGCGGGGAGCACAGATACGCAGTATTTT; CDR3aa: CASSPIAGSTDTQYF
d_gene: TRBD1; abundance: -; j_gene: TRBJ2-5; v_gene: TRBV11-2; CDR3nt: TGTGCCAGCAGCTTAGTGCCCTCGGGACAGGCCGGGGAGACCCAGTACTTC; CDR3aa: CASSLVPSGQAGETQYF
d_gene: TRBD2; abundance: -; j_gene: TRBJ2-1; v_gene: TRBV6-2/TRBV6-3; CDR3nt: TGTGCCAGCAGTTACGGTGTAGCGGGGCCGAATGAGCAGTTCTTC; CDR3aa: CASSYGVAGPNEQFF